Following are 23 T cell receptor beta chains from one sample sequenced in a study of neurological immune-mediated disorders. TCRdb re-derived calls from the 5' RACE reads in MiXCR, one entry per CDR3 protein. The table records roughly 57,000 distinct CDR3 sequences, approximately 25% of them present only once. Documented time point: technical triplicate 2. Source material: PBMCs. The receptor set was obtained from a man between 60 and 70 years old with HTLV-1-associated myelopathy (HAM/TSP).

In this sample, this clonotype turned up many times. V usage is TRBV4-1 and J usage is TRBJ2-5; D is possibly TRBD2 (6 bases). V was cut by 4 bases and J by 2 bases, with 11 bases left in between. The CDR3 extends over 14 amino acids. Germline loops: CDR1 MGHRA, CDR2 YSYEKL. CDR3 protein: CASSLQRAQETQYF. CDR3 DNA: TGCGCCAGCAGCCTCCAGCGGGCACAAGAGACCCAGTACTTC.

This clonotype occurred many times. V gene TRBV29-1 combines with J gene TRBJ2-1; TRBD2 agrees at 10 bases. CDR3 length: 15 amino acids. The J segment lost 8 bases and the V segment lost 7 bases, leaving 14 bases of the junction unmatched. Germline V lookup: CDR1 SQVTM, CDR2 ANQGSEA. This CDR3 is CSAREASGSWDEQFF. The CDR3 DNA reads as TGCAGCGCCAGGGAGGCTAGCGGGAGTTGGGATGAGCAGTTCTTC.

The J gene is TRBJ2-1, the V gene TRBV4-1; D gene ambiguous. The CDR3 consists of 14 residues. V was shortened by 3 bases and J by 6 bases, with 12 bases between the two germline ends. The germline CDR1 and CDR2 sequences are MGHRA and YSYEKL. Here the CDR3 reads CASSHPPMGNEQFF. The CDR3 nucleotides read TGCGCCAGCAGCCATCCCCCCATGGGCAATGAGCAGTTCTTC.

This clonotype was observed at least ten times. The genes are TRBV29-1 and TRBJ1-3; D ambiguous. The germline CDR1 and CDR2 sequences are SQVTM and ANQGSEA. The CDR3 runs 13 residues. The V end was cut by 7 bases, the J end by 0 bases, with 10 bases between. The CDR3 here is CSGLRSSGNTIYF. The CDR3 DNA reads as TGCAGCGGCCTTAGGTCCTCTGGAAACACCATATATTTT.

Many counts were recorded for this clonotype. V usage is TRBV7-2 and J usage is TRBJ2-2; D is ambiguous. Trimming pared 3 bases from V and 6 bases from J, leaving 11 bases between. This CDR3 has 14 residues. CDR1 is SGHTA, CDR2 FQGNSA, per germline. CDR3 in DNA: TGTGCCAGCAGCTTGTCAAAGAAACCCGGGGAGCTGTTTTTT. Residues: CASSLSKKPGELFF.

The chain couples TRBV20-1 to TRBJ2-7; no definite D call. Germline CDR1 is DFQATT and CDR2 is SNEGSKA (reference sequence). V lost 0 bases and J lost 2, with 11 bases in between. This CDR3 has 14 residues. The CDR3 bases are TGCAGTGCTAGAGATCCTGTAGGCGCCTACGAGCAGTACTTC. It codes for CSARDPVGAYEQYF.

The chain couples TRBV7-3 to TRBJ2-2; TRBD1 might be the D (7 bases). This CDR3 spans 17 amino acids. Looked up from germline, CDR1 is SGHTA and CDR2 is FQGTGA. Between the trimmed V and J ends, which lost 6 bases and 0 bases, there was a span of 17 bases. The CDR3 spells CASRLSGGQTNTGELFF. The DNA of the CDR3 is TGTGCCAGCAGACTCTCCGGGGGACAGACGAACACCGGGGAGCTGTTTTTT. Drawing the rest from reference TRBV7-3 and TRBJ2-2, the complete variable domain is GAGVSQTPSNKVTEKGKYVELRCDPISGHTALYWYRQSLGQGPEFLIYFQGTGAADDSGLPNDRFFAVRPEGSVSTLKIQRTERGDSAVYLCASRLSGGQTNTGELFFGEGSRLTVL.

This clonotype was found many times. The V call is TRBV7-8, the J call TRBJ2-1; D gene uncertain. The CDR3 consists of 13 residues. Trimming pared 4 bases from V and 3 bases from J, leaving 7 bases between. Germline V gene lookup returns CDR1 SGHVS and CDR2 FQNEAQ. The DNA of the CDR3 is TGTGCCAGCAGCTCCAACTACTACAATGAGCAGTTCTTC. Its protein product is CASSSNYYNEQFF.

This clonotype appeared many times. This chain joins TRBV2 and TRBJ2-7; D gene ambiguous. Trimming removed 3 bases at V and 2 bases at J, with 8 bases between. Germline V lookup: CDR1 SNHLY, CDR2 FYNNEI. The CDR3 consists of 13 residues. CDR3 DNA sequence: TGTGCCAGCAGTGATTCCGGCACCTACGAGCAGTACTTC. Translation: CASSDSGTYEQYF.

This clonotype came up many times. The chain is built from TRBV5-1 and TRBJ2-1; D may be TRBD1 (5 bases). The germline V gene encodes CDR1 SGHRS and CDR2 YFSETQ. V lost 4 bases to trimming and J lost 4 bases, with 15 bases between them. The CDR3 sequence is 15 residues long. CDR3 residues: CASSAQTEIYNEQFF. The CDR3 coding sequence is TGCGCCAGCAGCGCCCAGACAGAGATTTACAATGAGCAGTTCTTC.

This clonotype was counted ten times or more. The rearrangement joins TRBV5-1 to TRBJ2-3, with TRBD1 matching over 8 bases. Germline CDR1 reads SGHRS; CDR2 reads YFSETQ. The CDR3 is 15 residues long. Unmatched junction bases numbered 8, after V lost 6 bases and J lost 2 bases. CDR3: CASNQGARDTDTQYF. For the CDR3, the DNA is TGCGCCAGCAACCAGGGGGCGCGGGACACAGATACGCAGTATTTT.

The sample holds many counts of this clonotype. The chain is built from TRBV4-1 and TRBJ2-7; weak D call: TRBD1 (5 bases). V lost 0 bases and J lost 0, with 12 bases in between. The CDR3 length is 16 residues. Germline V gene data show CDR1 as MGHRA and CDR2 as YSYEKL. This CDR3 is CASSQEGQPTSYEQYF. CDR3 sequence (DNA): TGCGCCAGCAGCCAAGAGGGGCAGCCCACCTCCTACGAGCAGTACTTC.

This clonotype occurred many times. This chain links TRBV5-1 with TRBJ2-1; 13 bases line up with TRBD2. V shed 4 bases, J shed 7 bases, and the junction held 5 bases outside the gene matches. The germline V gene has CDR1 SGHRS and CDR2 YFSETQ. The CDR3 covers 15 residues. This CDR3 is CASSPRTSGSNEQFF. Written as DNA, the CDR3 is TGCGCCAGCAGCCCTCGGACTAGCGGGAGTAATGAGCAGTTCTTC.

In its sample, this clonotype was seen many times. CDR3 nucleotides: TGTGCCAGCAGTTTCGGGACAGGGACTGAAGCTTTCTTT. Amino acid sequence: CASSFGTGTEAFF. J is TRBJ1-1 and V is TRBV12-3 or TRBV12-4, with 9 bases that match TRBD1. The CDR3 has 13 residues. The V and J ends lost 3 bases and 5 bases, in that order; junction bases with no gene match: 1.

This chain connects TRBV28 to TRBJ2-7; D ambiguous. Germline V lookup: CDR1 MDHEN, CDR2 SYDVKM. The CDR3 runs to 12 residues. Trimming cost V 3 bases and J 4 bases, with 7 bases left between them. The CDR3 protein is CASSLGSYEQYF. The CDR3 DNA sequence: TGTGCCAGCAGTTTGGGTTCATACGAGCAGTACTTC.

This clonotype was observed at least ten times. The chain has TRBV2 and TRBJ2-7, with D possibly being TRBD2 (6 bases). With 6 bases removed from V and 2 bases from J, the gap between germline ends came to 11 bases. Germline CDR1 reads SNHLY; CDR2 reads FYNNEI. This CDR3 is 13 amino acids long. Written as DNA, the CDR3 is TGTGCCAGCAGCGCGGGACCTACCTACGAGCAGTACTTC. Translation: CASSAGPTYEQYF.

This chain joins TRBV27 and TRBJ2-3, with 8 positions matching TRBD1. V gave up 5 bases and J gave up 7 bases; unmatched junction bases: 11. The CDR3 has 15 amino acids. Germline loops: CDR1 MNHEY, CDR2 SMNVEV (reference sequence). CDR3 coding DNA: TGTGCCAGCAGTCCTCCGGGACAGGTGGACCATACGCAGTATTTT. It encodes CASSPPGQVDHTQYF.

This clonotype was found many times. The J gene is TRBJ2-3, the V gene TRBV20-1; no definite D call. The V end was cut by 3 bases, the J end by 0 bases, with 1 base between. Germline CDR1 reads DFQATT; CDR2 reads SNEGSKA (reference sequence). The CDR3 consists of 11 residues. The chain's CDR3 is CSARSTDTQYF. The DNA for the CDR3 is TGCAGTGCTAGGAGCACAGATACGCAGTATTTT.

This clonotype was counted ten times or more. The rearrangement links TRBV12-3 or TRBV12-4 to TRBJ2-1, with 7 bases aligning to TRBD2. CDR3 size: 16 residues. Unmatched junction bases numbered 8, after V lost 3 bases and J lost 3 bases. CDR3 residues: CASSFDPAGIYNEQFF. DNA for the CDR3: TGTGCCAGCAGTTTTGATCCAGCGGGAATCTACAATGAGCAGTTCTTC.

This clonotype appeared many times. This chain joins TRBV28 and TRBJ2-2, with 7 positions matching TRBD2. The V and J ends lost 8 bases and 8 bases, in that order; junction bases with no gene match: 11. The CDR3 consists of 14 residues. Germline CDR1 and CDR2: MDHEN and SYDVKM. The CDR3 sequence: CASCSGRDWGELFF. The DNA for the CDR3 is TGTGCCAGCTGTAGCGGGCGGGATTGGGGGGAGCTGTTTTTT. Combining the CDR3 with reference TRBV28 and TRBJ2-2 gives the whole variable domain DVKVTQSSRYLVKRTGEKVFLECVQDMDHENMFWYRQDPGLGLRLIYFSYDVKMKEKGDIPEGYSVSREKKERFSLILESASTNQTSMYLCASCSGRDWGELFFGEGSRLTVL.

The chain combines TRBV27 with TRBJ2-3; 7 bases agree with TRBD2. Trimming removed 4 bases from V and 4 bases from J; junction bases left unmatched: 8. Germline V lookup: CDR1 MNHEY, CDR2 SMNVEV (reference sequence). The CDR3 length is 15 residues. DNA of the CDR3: TGTGCCAGCAGTTGGGCTCCTAGCGGAGCAGATACGCAGTATTTT. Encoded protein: CASSWAPSGADTQYF.

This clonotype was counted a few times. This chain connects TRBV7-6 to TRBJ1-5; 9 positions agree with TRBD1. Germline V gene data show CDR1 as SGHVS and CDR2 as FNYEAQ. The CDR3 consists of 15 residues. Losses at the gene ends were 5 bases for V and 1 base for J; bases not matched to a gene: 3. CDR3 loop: CASSPDRGSNQPQHF. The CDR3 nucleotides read TGTGCCAGCAGCCCGGACAGGGGCAGCAATCAGCCCCAGCATTTT. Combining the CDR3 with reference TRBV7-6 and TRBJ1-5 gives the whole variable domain GAGVSQSPRYKVTKRGQDVALRCDPISGHVSLYWYRQALGQGPEFLTYFNYEAQQDKSGLPNDRFSAERPEGSISTLTIQRTEQRDSAMYRCASSPDRGSNQPQHFGDGTRLSIL.

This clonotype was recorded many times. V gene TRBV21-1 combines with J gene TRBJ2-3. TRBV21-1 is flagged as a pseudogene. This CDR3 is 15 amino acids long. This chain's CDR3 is CASSRGRGCTDTQYF. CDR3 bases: TGTGCCAGCAGCAGAGGACGGGGTTGCACAGATACGCAGTATTTT.